The 4 T cell receptor beta chains below come from one sample, sequenced in a study of blood T cell repertoires in COVID-19. Clones were sequenced by immunoSEQ multiplex PCR, and TCRdb holds only the in-frame ones, with some missing. The sample holds 150,000 to 200,000 clones, about four fifths seen once. Input material: peripheral blood. These receptors were taken from a woman aged 60-70 years with COVID-19, enrolled during active disease.

This clone has only one observation. This sequence joins TRBV5-1 and TRBJ2-2; 12 bases map to TRBD1. After removal of 0 bases from V and 7 bases from J, the junction contained 7 bases not matched to a gene. CDR3 length: 17 residues. Germline CDR1 is SGHRS and CDR2 is YFSETQ. CDR3 in DNA: TGCGCCAGCAGCTTGGAGCCCGGGACAGGGGGCGGCGGGGAGCTGTTTTTT. This codes for CASSLEPGTGGGGELFF.

The chain joins TRBV28 to TRBJ1-2; D unresolved. The CDR3 runs to 14 residues. The ends were cut back, 6 bases at V and 2 bases at J, with 13 bases in the middle. Looked up from germline, CDR1 is MDHEN and CDR2 is SYDVKM. The CDR3 loop reads CASSPGTRNYGYTF. Written as DNA, the CDR3 is TGTGCCAGCAGCCCGGGAACACGGAACTATGGCTACACCTTC.

This chain joins TRBV19 and TRBJ2-5; no clear D. CDR1 is LNHDA and CDR2 is SQIVND in the germline V gene (reference sequence). The germline V and J ends were trimmed by 4 bases and 1 base, with 7 bases remaining between them. CDR3 length: 13 amino acids. The CDR3 DNA reads as TGTGCCAGTAGTAGGGCCCCCCAAGAGACCCAGTACTTC. Its translation: CASSRAPQETQYF. Using reference TRBV19 and TRBJ2-5 for the parts outside the CDR3, the full variable domain is DGGITQSPKYLFRKEGQNVTLSCEQNLNHDAMYWYRQDPGQGLRLIYYSQIVNDFQKGDIAEGYSVSREKKESFPLTVTSAQKNPTAFYLCASSRAPQETQYFGPGTRLLVL.

The V and J genes are TRBV10-3 and TRBJ1-1, with D possibly matching TRBD1 (6 bases). Germline values: CDR1 ENHRY, CDR2 SYGVKD. The CDR3 runs 14 residues. Trimming removed 6 bases at V and 9 bases at J, with 20 bases between. This CDR3 is CAISARTEGGKAFF. The CDR3 nucleotides are TGTGCCATCAGCGCCCGGACAGAGGGGGGGAAAGCTTTCTTT.